These T cell receptor beta chains were read from a single sample in a study of CD8+CD57+ T cells in acquired aplastic anemia. TCRdb reprocessed the reads with MiXCR, giving one entry per CDR3 protein. Counted here are under 200,000 distinct CDR3 sequences, 60% to 80% occurring once; the ten biggest clones make up 40% to 55%. The specimen was sorted CD4+, CD8+, or CD8+CD57+ T cells (not recorded which) from PBMCs. Receptors originate from a human donor with aplastic anemia. The CDR3 runs from the conserved cysteine through the conserved F or W. Fields, in order: D gene, V gene, clone size, J gene, CDR3 protein, CDR3 DNA. A D gene is named only where the DNA matches it firmly. A row's size may be missing; if present it is once, few, many or a size class.

>-|TRBV5-1|-|TRBJ1-6
CASSLAGISPLHF
TGCGCCAGCAGCTTGGCAGGGATTTCACCCCTCCACTTT
>TRBD1|TRBV19|few|TRBJ2-7
CAPKGGVRGRRSAEQYF
TGTGCCCCCAAGGGAGGCGTCAGGGGGCGAAGGTCTGCCGAGCAGTACTTC
>TRBD2|TRBV12-3/TRBV12-4|-|TRBJ2-7
CASRAGTSGNYEQYF
TGTGCCAGCAGAGCCGGGACTAGCGGCAACTACGAGCAGTACTTC
>-|TRBV7-2|-|TRBJ2-7
CASSLIGVYEQYF
TGTGCCAGCAGCTTGATCGGAGTCTACGAGCAGTACTTC
>-|TRBV7-3|-|TRBJ1-6
CASSLDLNSPLHF
TGTGCCAGCAGCTTAGACCTTAATTCACCCCTCCACTTT
>-|TRBV2|-|TRBJ2-3
CASGVDTQYF
TGTGCCAGCGGGGTAGATACGCAGTATTTT
>-|TRBV7-3|-|TRBJ2-5
CASSLGDNQETQYF
TGTGCCAGCAGCTTAGGGGACAACCAAGAGACCCAGTACTTC
>-|TRBV5-4|-|TRBJ1-3
CASSAREGISGNTIYF
TGTGCCAGCAGCGCAAGGGAAGGGATCTCTGGAAACACCATATATTTT
>-|TRBV15|few|TRBJ2-7
CATSREDLTYGYEQYF
TGTGCCACCAGCAGAGAGGACCTGACGTATGGCTACGAGCAGTACTTC
>-|TRBV7-2|-|TRBJ1-6
CASRSAQEGRSPLHF
TGTGCCAGCAGGTCAGCCCAGGAGGGAAGATCACCCCTCCACTTT
>-|TRBV6-4|-|TRBJ2-2
CASSGAGKAWELVF
TGTGCCAGCAGTGGGGCAGGGAAAGCCTGGGAGCTGGTTTTT
>-|TRBV5-6|-|TRBJ1-1
CASSSISDTEAFF
TGTGCCAGCAGCTCGATTTCAGACACTGAAGCTTTCTTT
>-|TRBV7-2|-|TRBJ2-7
CASSIDHSEEQYF
TGTGCCAGCAGCATCGACCATTCAGAAGAGCAGTACTTC
>-|TRBV7-2|-|TRBJ1-4
CASSLAAGMEKLFF
TGTGCCAGCAGCTTAGCGGCAGGGATGGAAAAACTGTTTTTT
>TRBD1|TRBV6-2/TRBV6-3|-|TRBJ1-1
CAARDSFGNTEAFF
TGTGCCGCCCGGGACAGTTTCGGGAACACTGAAGCTTTCTTT